This is a list of T cell receptor beta chains from one sample in a study of T cells in Graves' hyperthyroidism and ophthalmopathy. TCRdb reprocessed the multiplex PCR reads via MiXCR and lists one record per CDR3 protein. The data contain about 500,000 distinct CDR3 sequences, roughly an eighth of them singletons. Sample: blood. The receptors originated from a woman aged 18-29 years with Graves' hyperthyroidism. Each CDR3 is given with its conserved first and last residue. A D gene is named only where the DNA matches it firmly. Not every row has a clone size; where given, it reads once, few, many or a size class.

clone_size,j_call,d_call,v_call,cdr3_aa,cdr3_nt
few,TRBJ2-7,.,TRBV11-2,CASSLVRGRPSYEQYF,TGTGCCAGCAGCTTAGTTAGGGGGAGACCCTCCTACGAGCAGTACTTC
many,TRBJ2-2,TRBD2,TRBV2,CASSVVSGRASGELFF,TGTGCCAGCAGTGTCGTTAGCGGGAGGGCAAGCGGGGAGCTGTTTTTT
few,TRBJ1-1,TRBD1,TRBV7-3,CASSRGPNRGRGLRDTEAFF,TGTGCCAGCAGCCGGGGGCCTAATCGGGGCAGGGGGCTTCGGGACACTGAAGCTTTCTTT
many,TRBJ2-3,.,TRBV11-2,CASQSADTQYF,TGTGCCAGCCAGTCGGCAGATACGCAGTATTTT
.,TRBJ1-5,.,TRBV2,CASRSQGNQPQHF,TGTGCCAGCAGGTCACAGGGAAATCAGCCCCAGCATTTT
many,TRBJ1-4,.,TRBV6-1,CASSKVPSTTNEKLFF,TGTGCCAGCAGTAAGGTGCCCAGTACAACTAATGAAAAACTGTTTTTT
many,TRBJ2-3,.,TRBV11-2,CASRGVTDTQYF,TGTGCCAGCAGAGGTGTCACAGATACGCAGTATTTT
few,TRBJ1-2,.,TRBV9,CASSVVAGSYGYTF,TGTGCCAGCAGCGTAGTAGCAGGGTCTTATGGCTACACCTTC
.,TRBJ1-1,.,TRBV19,CASKAGGAGDTEAFF,TGTGCCAGTAAGGCGGGGGGCGCGGGTGACACTGAAGCTTTCTTT
many,TRBJ2-2,.,TRBV12-3/TRBV12-4,CASSYELDTGELFF,TGTGCCAGCAGTTACGAACTCGACACCGGGGAGCTGTTTTTT
few,TRBJ2-7,.,TRBV10-2,CASIPEGAGGYEQYF,TGCGCCAGCATTCCCGAGGGGGCGGGAGGCTACGAGCAGTACTTC
many,TRBJ2-7,.,TRBV9,CASSLRANYEQYF,TGTGCCAGCAGCCTTAGGGCTAACTACGAGCAGTACTTC
many,TRBJ2-5,.,TRBV19,CASNEGGPGTQYF,TGTGCCAGTAACGAGGGGGGACCGGGGACCCAGTACTTC
many,TRBJ2-7,.,TRBV11-3,CASSFHSYEQYF,TGTGCCAGCAGCTTCCACTCCTACGAGCAGTACTTC
many,TRBJ2-1,TRBD2,TRBV27,CASRGAGGMDEQFF,TGTGCCAGCAGAGGAGCGGGAGGGATGGATGAGCAGTTCTTC
many,TRBJ2-7,TRBD2,TRBV28,CASSIAGGSSYEQYF,TGTGCCAGCAGCATAGCGGGAGGTTCCTCCTACGAGCAGTACTTC
many,TRBJ2-7,.,TRBV11-1,CASSLKGASYEQYF,TGTGCCAGCAGCTTGAAGGGCGCCTCCTACGAGCAGTACTTC
few,TRBJ1-3,.,TRBV27,CASSSAGLGNTIYF,TGTGCCAGCAGTTCGGCAGGGCTTGGAAACACCATATATTTT
.,TRBJ2-7,.,TRBV30,CAWSVLYGYEQYF,TGTGCCTGGAGTGTACTCTACGGTTACGAGCAGTACTTC
.,TRBJ1-5,TRBD1,TRBV6-9,CASSYFQGASQPQHF,TGTGCCAGCAGTTATTTCCAGGGGGCATCTCAGCCCCAGCATTTT
many,TRBJ2-5,TRBD1,TRBV29-1,CSGGGQGQTQYF,TGCAGCGGGGGAGGACAGGGACAGACCCAGTACTTC
.,TRBJ2-7,.,TRBV6-2/TRBV6-3,CASSYNEVYEQYF,TGTGCCAGCAGTTATAACGAAGTCTACGAGCAGTACTTC
few,TRBJ2-7,.,TRBV5-5,CASSLSTFYEQYF,TGTGCCAGCAGCTTGAGCACGTTCTACGAGCAGTACTTC
many,TRBJ2-1,TRBD2,TRBV11-3,CASSIQGMASGPRSYNEQFF,TGTGCCAGCAGTATCCAGGGGATGGCTAGCGGGCCCCGCTCCTACAATGAGCAGTTCTTC
.,TRBJ2-2,.,TRBV12-3/TRBV12-4,CASIPELVTNTGELFF,TGTGCCAGCATTCCCGAACTAGTCACGAACACCGGGGAGCTGTTTTTT
many,TRBJ1-6,.,TRBV12-3/TRBV12-4,CASSRQPYNSPLHF,TGTGCCAGCAGCCGACAGCCTTATAATTCACCCCTCCACTTT
.,TRBJ2-1,.,TRBV24-1,CATSDEQGSYNEQFF,TGTGCCACCAGTGATGAACAGGGCTCCTACAATGAGCAGTTCTTC
.,TRBJ2-3,.,TRBV5-1,CASRRDLPTYQFTDTQYF,TGCGCCAGCCGACGGGACCTCCCAACATACCAATTCACAGATACGCAGTATTTT
.,TRBJ2-7,.,TRBV30,CAWSGRFEQYF,TGTGCCTGGAGCGGTAGGTTCGAGCAGTACTTC
few,TRBJ2-1,.,TRBV6-2/TRBV6-3,CASSPGPREQFF,TGTGCCAGCAGTCCCGGCCCCCGTGAGCAGTTCTTC
many,TRBJ1-1,.,TRBV12-3/TRBV12-4,CASSLVGTNTEAFF,TGTGCCAGCAGCTTAGTGGGGACAAACACTGAAGCTTTCTTT
many,TRBJ2-1,TRBD1,TRBV12-3/TRBV12-4,CASSPTGITYNEQFF,TGTGCCAGCAGCCCGACAGGGATAACCTACAATGAGCAGTTCTTC
.,TRBJ1-1,.,TRBV29-1,CSGRTNTEAFF,TGCAGCGGGAGGACGAACACTGAAGCTTTCTTT
many,TRBJ2-1,.,TRBV11-2,CASSPLGGPGEQFF,TGTGCCAGCAGCCCATTGGGGGGGCCGGGTGAGCAGTTCTTC
.,TRBJ2-3,.,TRBV13,CASSLGRGNTQYF,TGTGCCAGCAGCTTAGGCCGGGGGAATACGCAGTATTTT
many,TRBJ2-7,.,TRBV2,CASSRLAASYEQYF,TGTGCCAGCAGTCGGTTAGCCGCTTCCTACGAGCAGTACTTC
many,TRBJ2-3,.,TRBV3-1,CASSQDFEEGGLTDTQYF,TGTGCCAGCAGCCAAGATTTCGAGGAGGGAGGCCTCACAGATACGCAGTATTTT
many,TRBJ2-1,TRBD1,TRBV20-1,CSATRGQGWDNEQFF,TGCAGTGCTACCAGGGGACAGGGGTGGGACAATGAGCAGTTCTTC
.,TRBJ1-5,.,TRBV19,CASSSYTSLSQPQHF,TGTGCCAGTAGTTCTTACACTAGTTTAAGTCAGCCCCAGCATTTT
many,TRBJ2-5,TRBD1,TRBV25-1,CASSELTGYQTQYF,TGTGCCAGCAGTGAACTGACAGGGTACCAGACCCAGTACTTC
few,TRBJ1-1,.,TRBV20-1,CSASRVMNTEAFF,TGCAGTGCTAGTAGGGTCATGAACACTGAAGCTTTCTTT
many,TRBJ2-3,TRBD2,TRBV5-6,CASSPTSGRAIDTQYF,TGTGCCAGCAGCCCGACTAGCGGGAGGGCGATAGATACGCAGTATTTT
many,TRBJ1-2,TRBD1,TRBV28,CASSLRDSYGYTF,TGTGCCAGCAGTCTCCGGGACAGCTATGGCTACACCTTC
many,TRBJ2-3,TRBD2,TRBV27,CASDFNSGTSGRKPTDTQYF,TGTGCCAGCGACTTTAACTCCGGGACTAGCGGGAGGAAGCCGACAGATACGCAGTATTTT
.,TRBJ2-1,.,TRBV20-1,CSARKRLLRNEQFF,TGCAGTGCTAGGAAGCGCCTACTCCGCAATGAGCAGTTCTTC
.,TRBJ1-5,.,TRBV30,CAWGSTGLKQPQHF,TGTGCCTGGGGTTCTACAGGGCTTAAGCAGCCCCAGCATTTT
few,TRBJ1-2,.,TRBV3-1,CASSPTIIRGYTF,TGTGCCAGCAGCCCTACAATTATTCGGGGCTACACCTTC
few,TRBJ1-1,.,TRBV6-1,CATPQGPNTEAFF,TGTGCCACCCCACAGGGACCGAACACTGAAGCTTTCTTT
many,TRBJ2-1,TRBD1,TRBV2,CASIDRGRVGNEQFF,TGTGCCAGCATCGACAGGGGGCGGGTAGGGAATGAGCAGTTCTTC
.,TRBJ2-5,TRBD2,TRBV19,CASSAGAGVSEETQYF,TGTGCCAGTAGTGCGGGAGCGGGAGTCAGCGAAGAGACCCAGTACTTC
many,TRBJ2-2,.,TRBV20-1,CSARTRANTGELFF,TGCAGTGCTAGGACCAGGGCGAACACCGGGGAGCTGTTTTTT